Each of the 16 T cell receptor beta chains below was sequenced from the same sample in a study of a mutant IDH1 vaccine in newly diagnosed glioma. The antigens of these receptors remain unknown. Assay: immunoSEQ multiplex PCR; the TCRdb copy retains only in-frame clones and omits some. The table lists just over 80,000 clones, roughly 85% of them singletons. The time point was: week 23, last vaccination. Each dose delivered 300 ug of mutant IDH1 20-mer peptide subcutaneously with imiquimod. Sequenced material: PBMCs, taken from a glioma patient whose treatment included an IDH1 peptide vaccine. All receptors derive from a man aged 25-40 years with glioma. Some clones in this sample may be carry-over from other donors' samples.

The gene calls are TRBV28 and TRBJ1-4; TRBD1 matches at 9 bases. The ends lost 4 bases at V and 7 bases at J; junction bases unmatched: 7. From germline, CDR1 is MDHEN and CDR2 SYDVKM. This CDR3 spans 15 amino acids. The CDR3 loop is CASSSPTGGSEKLFF. Written as DNA, the CDR3 is TGTGCCAGCAGTTCCCCGACAGGGGGAAGTGAAAAACTGTTTTTT.

V is TRBV15 and J is TRBJ1-5; D remains unclear. Trimming pared 0 bases from V and 5 bases from J, leaving 2 bases between. Germline V gene lookup returns CDR1 LNHNV and CDR2 YYDKDF (reference sequence). The CDR3 spans 12 residues. In DNA form, the CDR3 reads TGTGCCACCAGCAGAGATCATCAGCCCCAGCATTTT. Residues: CATSRDHQPQHF. The variable domain in full, completed from reference TRBV15 and TRBJ1-5, reads DAMVIQNPRYQVTQFGKPVTLSCSQTLNHNVMYWYQQKSSQAPKLLFHYYDKDFNNEADTPDNFQSRRPNTSFCFLDIRSPGLGDTAMYLCATSRDHQPQHFGDGTRLSIL.

V is TRBV30 and J is TRBJ2-7, with 7 bases lining up with TRBD1. V dropped 0 bases and J dropped 4; count of bases not matched to a gene: 3. The germline CDR1 and CDR2 sequences are GTSNPN and SVGIG (reference sequence). The CDR3 is 13 residues long. CDR3 coding DNA: TGTGCCTGGAGTGTAGGCAGGGGGTACGAGCAGTACTTC. Protein sequence: CAWSVGRGYEQYF. Supplemented by reference TRBV30 and TRBJ2-7, the full variable domain reads SQTIHQWPATLVQPVGSPLSLECTVEGTSNPNLYWYRQAAGRGLQLLFYSVGIGQISSEVPQNLSASRPQDRQFILSSKKLLLSDSGFYLCAWSVGRGYEQYFGPGTRLTVT.

Turning to this clone: The junction and the germline gene differ at one end; a read error may be behind it. The J gene is TRBJ2-2, the V gene TRBV9; D is undetermined. Germline V CDR1 and CDR2: SGDLS, YYNGEE. The CDR3 runs 15 residues. The CDR3 bases are TGTGCCAGCAGCCCCCGGCAGACGAACAGCGGGGAGCTGTTTTTT. Translation gives CASSPRQTNSGELFF.

This chain links TRBV28 with TRBJ1-4; D is perhaps TRBD1 (6 bases). Per germline, CDR1 MDHEN and CDR2 SYDVKM. With 5 bases removed from V and 6 bases from J, the gap between germline ends came to 19 bases. This CDR3 contains 16 residues. CDR3: CASSVTPGAQDEKLFF. As DNA, the CDR3 is TGTGCCAGCAGTGTGACCCCAGGGGCGCAGGATGAAAAACTGTTTTTT.

The chain recombines TRBV14 with TRBJ2-1; unclear D gene. The CDR3 has 14 amino acids. The germline V and J ends were trimmed by 2 bases and 1 base, with 6 bases remaining between them. In germline, CDR1 is SGHDN, CDR2 FVKESK. The CDR3 nucleotides read TGTGCCAGCAGCCAAAAGATTTCCTACAATGAGCAGTTCTTC. Translating it yields CASSQKISYNEQFF.

V usage is TRBV5-1 and J usage is TRBJ1-5; 7 bases fit TRBD1. CDR3 size: 14 residues. V shed 1 base, J shed 2 bases, and the junction held 0 bases outside the gene matches. CDR1 is SGHRS and CDR2 is YFSETQ in the germline V gene. CDR3 coding DNA: TGCGCCAGCAGCTTGACAGGGGGCAATCAGCCCCAGCATTTT. Translated: CASSLTGGNQPQHF. The complete variable domain, with remaining parts taken from reference TRBV5-1 and TRBJ1-5, reads KAGVTQTPRYLIKTRGQQVTLSCSPISGHRSVSWYQQTPGQGLQFLFEYFSETQRNKGNFPGRFSGRQFSNSRSEMNVSTLELGDSALYLCASSLTGGNQPQHFGDGTRLSIL.

The chain uses TRBV15 and TRBJ1-6; D unclear. This CDR3 has 13 residues. Trimming took 6 bases from V and 4 from J, leaving 7 bases between them. Germline V gene lookup returns CDR1 LNHNV and CDR2 YYDKDF (reference sequence). The chain's CDR3 is CATRWAYNSPLHF. The CDR3 coding sequence is TGTGCCACCAGATGGGCTTATAATTCACCCCTCCACTTT. Together with reference TRBV15 and TRBJ1-6, the CDR3 gives the full variable domain: DAMVIQNPRYQVTQFGKPVTLSCSQTLNHNVMYWYQQKSSQAPKLLFHYYDKDFNNEADTPDNFQSRRPNTSFCFLDIRSPGLGDTAMYLCATRWAYNSPLHFGNGTRLTVT.

This rearrangement joins TRBV19 to TRBJ1-4, with D perhaps matching TRBD1 (5 bases). V dropped 5 bases and J dropped 6 bases, with 10 bases sitting between them. CDR1 is LNHDA and CDR2 is SQIVND in the germline V gene (reference sequence). The CDR3 consists of 13 residues. The CDR3: CASSGGDDEKLFF. CDR3 nucleotide sequence: TGTGCCAGTAGTGGAGGGGACGATGAAAAACTGTTTTTT.

The chain recombines TRBV16 with TRBJ1-1; D not resolved. Trimming removed 4 bases from V and 1 base from J, with 4 bases in between. Germline lookup yields CDR1 KGHSY and CDR2 FQNENV. The CDR3 totals 12 residues. The DNA of the CDR3 is TGTGCCAGCAGCCGGGGGAACACTGAAGCTTTCTTT. This encodes CASSRGNTEAFF.

The chain links TRBV19 to TRBJ1-3, with D maybe TRBD1 (5 bases). The CDR3 covers 15 residues. The V and J ends lost 3 bases and 2 bases respectively, with 11 bases between them. Germline V CDR1 and CDR2: LNHDA, SQIVND (reference sequence). The CDR3 sequence is CASSITGTPGNTIYF. Here the CDR3 DNA reads TGTGCCAGTAGTATTACGGGGACTCCTGGAAACACCATATATTTT.

The V call is TRBV4-1, the J call TRBJ1-4; no firm D call. The ends were cut back, 5 bases at V and 4 bases at J, with 8 bases in the middle. This CDR3 is 13 amino acids long. The V gene's germline CDR1 is MGHRA and CDR2 YSYEKL. Here the CDR3 DNA reads TGCGCCAGCAGCACACACAGTAATGAAAAACTGTTTTTT. This gives the protein CASSTHSNEKLFF.

V usage is TRBV14 and J usage is TRBJ1-5; no clear D. V lost 0 bases to trimming and J lost 7 bases, with 7 bases between them. The length of the CDR3 is 13 residues. Germline CDR1 SGHDN, CDR2 FVKESK. The CDR3 DNA reads as TGTGCCAGCAGCCAAGATTTGGGGCAGCCCCAGCATTTT. It yields the protein CASSQDLGQPQHF.

This rearrangement joins TRBV28 to TRBJ2-6; D uncertain. Germline CDR1 and CDR2: MDHEN and SYDVKM. Deletions cut 3 bases from V and 0 bases from J, with 12 bases between. The CDR3 loop spans 17 amino acids. The CDR3 sequence is CASSFGVRLSGANVLTF. Here the CDR3 DNA reads TGTGCCAGCAGTTTTGGAGTCCGCCTCTCTGGGGCCAACGTCCTGACTTTC.

The rearrangement links TRBV6-5 to TRBJ2-7, with 7 bases identical to TRBD1. The CDR3 is 15 residues long. The ends lost 0 bases at V and 5 bases at J; junction bases unmatched: 7. Germline CDR1 is MNHEY and CDR2 is SVGAGI. The CDR3 loop reads CASSYSLRGHDEQYF. The CDR3 nucleotides are TGTGCCAGCAGTTACTCGTTAAGGGGGCACGACGAGCAGTACTTC.

The rearrangement uses TRBV30 and TRBJ2-5, with no clear D. The closer fit of TRBJ2-7 to the DNA end suggests the J call may be wrong. Per germline, CDR1 GTSNPN and CDR2 SVGIG (reference sequence). This CDR3 is 14 amino acids long. DNA of the CDR3: TGTGCCTGGAGTTTTAACAGTCTCAACTACGAGCAGTACTTC. Translation: CAWSFNSLNYEQYF.